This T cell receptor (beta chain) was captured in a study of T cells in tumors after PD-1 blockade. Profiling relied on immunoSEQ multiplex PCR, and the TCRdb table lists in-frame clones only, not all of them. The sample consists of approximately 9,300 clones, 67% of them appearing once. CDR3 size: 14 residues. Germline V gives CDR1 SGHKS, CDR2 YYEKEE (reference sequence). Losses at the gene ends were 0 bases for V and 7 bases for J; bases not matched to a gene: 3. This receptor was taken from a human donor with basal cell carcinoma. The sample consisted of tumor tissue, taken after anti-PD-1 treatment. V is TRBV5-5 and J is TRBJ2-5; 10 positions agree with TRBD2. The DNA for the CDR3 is TGTGCCAGCAGCTTGGGACTAGCGGGTCGGACCCAGTACTTC. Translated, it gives CASSLGLAGRTQYF.